One and the same sample provided the 2 T cell receptor beta chains below, sequenced in a study of shared clonotypes between healthy human individuals. Method: immunoSEQ multiplex PCR; TCRdb's copy keeps in-frame clones and lacks some. The repertoire consists of about 700,000 clones, with around 92% occurring once and the leading ten covering approximately 24%. The naive CD8 fraction comprised CD45RO-negative cells positively selected for CCR7 and excluded terminally differentiated effector memory CD45RA+ cells. The source material was naive CD8+ T cells sorted from blood. These receptors were collected from a man younger than 45 in good health.

J is TRBJ2-7 and V is TRBV7-9; no clear D gene. The length of the CDR3 is 13 residues. The V gene's germline CDR1 is SEHNR and CDR2 FQNEAQ (reference sequence). V was cut by 3 bases and J by 5 bases, with 11 bases left in between. This CDR3 reads CASSFPLGHEQYF. CDR3 nucleotides: TGTGCCAGCAGCTTCCCGCTAGGGCACGAGCAGTACTTC.

The rearrangement links TRBV27 to TRBJ2-3; the match to TRBD2 covers 7 bases. V lost 5 bases, J lost 6 bases, and 11 bases stayed unmatched. CDR1 MNHEY and CDR2 SMNVEV come from the germline V gene (reference sequence). This CDR3 has 15 amino acids. CDR3 region: CASSPYGGSGDTQYF. The CDR3 DNA is TGTGCCAGCAGTCCTTACGGGGGTAGCGGGGATACGCAGTATTTT.